The 31 T cell receptor beta chains below were found in one sample sequenced in a study of post-analysis software for immune sequencing data. General study results and limits: Roughly five TRBV segments, including TRBV5-6, TRBV5-1 and TRBV20-1, were more frequent in patients than controls.

These receptors are not linked to any known antigen. cDNA libraries for TCR beta contained unique molecular identifiers. Via MiXCR, TCRdb re-called the PCR reads, giving one row per CDR3 protein. The sample has 800,000 to 950,000 distinct CDR3 sequences, approximately 57% seen once. Sequencing was carried out using blood. The receptors were sampled from a girl aged 10 to 17 with multiple sclerosis.

V gene TRBV6-5 combines with J gene TRBJ1-1; 9 positions match TRBD1. The CDR3 has 14 residues. Germline V gene lookup returns CDR1 MNHEY and CDR2 SVGAGI. Trimming cost V 1 base and J 7 bases; bases outside gene matches: 4. Here the CDR3 reads CASSYFGQGIEAFF. The CDR3 nucleotides read TGTGCCAGCAGTTACTTCGGACAGGGGATTGAAGCTTTCTTT.

The J gene is TRBJ2-5, the V gene TRBV6-5, with TRBD1 identical over 8 bases. Germline CDR1 reads MNHEY; CDR2 reads SVGAGI. The CDR3 runs to 15 residues. Losses at the gene ends were 6 bases for V and 2 bases for J; bases not matched to a gene: 8. The CDR3 sequence: CASSQGTGLQETQYF. DNA of the CDR3: TGTGCCAGCAGCCAAGGGACAGGACTTCAAGAGACCCAGTACTTC.

This clonotype has more than one count but fewer than ten. The chain links TRBV2 to TRBJ2-5, with D perhaps assigned TRBD1 or TRBD2 (6 bases each). Trimming took off 5 bases at V and 2 bases at J, with 12 bases between the two ends. This CDR3 contains 14 residues. Germline CDR1 and CDR2: SNHLY and FYNNEI. The CDR3 coding sequence is TGTGCCAGCAGTTACAGGGACTCTCAAGAGACCCAGTACTTC. Amino acids: CASSYRDSQETQYF.

The chain uses TRBV5-1 and TRBJ2-7; 7 positions agree with TRBD1. This CDR3 is built from 16 residues. The trim removed 0 bases at V and 5 bases at J, leaving 11 bases unmatched. CDR1 is SGHRS, CDR2 YFSETQ, per germline. The CDR3, as DNA: TGCGCCAGCAGCTTGGCCAATGGCAGGGGGTTCAACGAGCAGTACTTC. Protein sequence: CASSLANGRGFNEQYF. Full variable domain (remainder filled in from reference TRBV5-1 and TRBJ2-7): KAGVTQTPRYLIKTRGQQVTLSCSPISGHRSVSWYQQTPGQGLQFLFEYFSETQRNKGNFPGRFSGRQFSNSRSEMNVSTLELGDSALYLCASSLANGRGFNEQYFGPGTRLTVT.

The sample holds one count of this clonotype. DNA for the CDR3: TGCGCCAGCAGCAAGGGACACTCTTACAATGAGCAGTTCTTC. It encodes CASSKGHSYNEQFF. The chain couples TRBV5-1 to TRBJ2-1; tentative D call: TRBD1 (6 bases). This CDR3 contains 14 residues. Germline-derived CDR1 and CDR2 are SGHRS and YFSETQ. Trimming removed 4 bases at V and 4 bases at J, with 12 bases between.

This clonotype was seen a few times. The chain has TRBV5-5 and TRBJ1-2; no clear D gene. Per germline, CDR1 SGHKS and CDR2 YYEKEE (reference sequence). The CDR3 is 14 amino acids. Trimming removed 0 bases from V and 3 bases from J, with 9 bases in between. The CDR3 here is CASSLGQADYGYTF. CDR3 sequence (DNA): TGTGCCAGCAGCTTGGGGCAGGCTGACTATGGCTACACCTTC.

This chain connects TRBV4-1 to TRBJ2-6, with 10 bases fitting TRBD2. The CDR3 runs 17 residues. V gave up 1 base and J gave up 2 bases; unmatched junction bases: 2. Germline V gene lookup returns CDR1 MGHRA and CDR2 YSYEKL. CDR3 sequence: CASSQALAGAGANVLTF. The CDR3 nucleotides are TGCGCCAGCAGCCAAGCGCTAGCGGGGGCTGGGGCCAACGTCCTGACTTTC.

This clonotype was observed a handful of times. This chain links TRBV5-1 with TRBJ2-1; 8 nucleotides match TRBD1. The end of the DNA fits TRBJ2-7 better, so the J call may be wrong. The CDR3 loop spans 13 amino acids. The germline CDR1 and CDR2 sequences are SGHRS and YFSETQ. In DNA form, the CDR3 reads TGCGCCAGCAGCTCCGGGACAGGCTCCGAGCAGTACTTC. Encoded protein: CASSSGTGSEQYF.

This clonotype was seen a few times. The chain combines TRBV29-1 with TRBJ2-3, with D perhaps TRBD1 or TRBD2 (5 bases each). V was clipped by 2 bases and J by 1 base, with 16 bases between them. Per germline, CDR1 SQVTM and CDR2 ANQGSEA. The CDR3 totals 16 residues. DNA for the CDR3: TGCAGCGTTGAATCGGGGCAGGGCGTCGGCACAGATACGCAGTATTTT. It codes for CSVESGQGVGTDTQYF.

This clonotype was seen only a few times. The V call is TRBV18, the J call TRBJ2-5, with TRBD2 matching over 7 bases. The CDR3 totals 16 residues. Per the germline V gene, CDR1 is KGHSH and CDR2 is LQKENI. Unmatched junction bases numbered 7, after V lost 3 bases and J lost 0 bases. This CDR3 is CASSPPGGHHQETQYF. CDR3 DNA sequence: TGTGCCAGCTCACCTCCGGGAGGACACCACCAAGAGACCCAGTACTTC. The whole variable domain, filled in from reference TRBV18 and TRBJ2-5, reads NAGVMQNPRHLVRRRGQEARLRCSPMKGHSHVYWYRQLPEEGLKFMVYLQKENIIDESGMPKERFSAEFPKEGPSILRIQQVVRGDSAAYFCASSPPGGHHQETQYFGPGTRLLVL.

The chain joins TRBV2 to TRBJ1-1; TRBD1 might be the D (5 bases). The V end lost 6 bases, the J end lost 4 bases, and 18 bases lay between the germline ends. This CDR3 is built from 15 residues. Germline lookup yields CDR1 SNHLY and CDR2 FYNNEI. The CDR3 reads CASRTKGAQSTEAFF. CDR3 sequence (DNA): TGTGCCAGCAGGACTAAAGGGGCCCAAAGCACTGAAGCTTTCTTT.

V usage is TRBV20-1 and J usage is TRBJ2-3; possible D gene TRBD1, 5 bases. The CDR3 is 13 residues long. V lost 3 bases to trimming and J lost 2 bases, with 9 bases between them. In germline, CDR1 is DFQATT, CDR2 SNEGSKA (reference sequence). CDR3 amino acids: CSASPGPTDTQYF. For the CDR3, the DNA is TGCAGTGCTAGTCCAGGGCCCACAGATACGCAGTATTTT.

The V call is TRBV5-1, the J call TRBJ1-2; perhaps TRBD1 as D (5 bases). Trimming stripped 1 base from V and 7 bases from J, with 11 bases between. The CDR3 is 13 amino acids. The germline V gene encodes CDR1 SGHRS and CDR2 YFSETQ. The CDR3 protein is CASSLSGDRGYTF. CDR3 coding DNA: TGCGCCAGCAGCTTGTCGGGGGACCGTGGCTACACCTTC.

The gene calls are TRBV12-3 or TRBV12-4 and TRBJ2-3, with D possibly matching TRBD1 (5 bases). The CDR3 is 14 amino acids. Trimming shortened V by 3 bases and J by 5 bases, and 12 bases separated the two germline ends. The CDR3 sequence: CASSLDTPGDTQYF. The CDR3 bases are TGTGCCAGCAGTTTGGACACCCCGGGAGATACGCAGTATTTT.

The chain joins TRBV28 to TRBJ1-2, with D perhaps TRBD1 (5 bases). The ends were cut back, 5 bases at V and 0 bases at J, with 16 bases in the middle. From germline, CDR1 is MDHEN and CDR2 SYDVKM. This CDR3 has 16 amino acids. CDR3 loop: CASSPGTGAPNYGYTF. Here the CDR3 DNA reads TGTGCCAGCAGTCCCGGGACCGGGGCTCCTAACTATGGCTACACCTTC.

The chain combines TRBV15 with TRBJ1-5, with D unresolved. The germline V gene encodes CDR1 LNHNV and CDR2 YYDKDF (reference sequence). V lost 3 bases and J 3 bases, leaving 6 bases between the germline ends. The CDR3 runs to 13 residues. CDR3 protein: CATSRPLNQPQHF. DNA for the CDR3: TGTGCCACCAGCAGGCCACTCAATCAGCCCCAGCATTTT.

The chain joins TRBV6-5 to TRBJ2-7, with 9 bases matching TRBD2. Per the germline V gene, CDR1 is MNHEY and CDR2 is SVGAGI. The CDR3 is 15 residues long. Unmatched junction bases numbered 6, after V lost 0 bases and J lost 6 bases. The CDR3: CASSYSLAGRSEQYF. The CDR3 DNA is TGTGCCAGCAGTTACTCCCTAGCGGGGAGGAGCGAGCAGTACTTC.

The chain links TRBV20-1 to TRBJ2-5; 9 bases are a match to TRBD2. This CDR3 contains 14 residues. The ends lost 2 bases at V and 5 bases at J; junction bases unmatched: 6. Germline V lookup: CDR1 DFQATT, CDR2 SNEGSKA (reference sequence). The CDR3 DNA reads TGCAGTGCTAGAAGGACGGCGGGAGGGGAGACCCAGTACTTC. Translated: CSARRTAGGETQYF.

This clonotype was observed a few times. The V gene is TRBV7-9, the J gene TRBJ2-1; no definite D call. V lost 4 bases and J 9 bases, leaving 13 bases between the germline ends. The CDR3 has 13 residues. Germline CDR1 is SEHNR and CDR2 is FQNEAQ (reference sequence). The CDR3 DNA reads as TGTGCCAGCAGCTCCTTGTGGGGAAGTGAGCAGTTCTTC. Translation gives CASSSLWGSEQFF.

J is TRBJ2-1 and V is TRBV7-9; D unclear. The germline V gene encodes CDR1 SEHNR and CDR2 FQNEAQ (reference sequence). CDR3 size: 17 residues. Trimming pared 2 bases from V and 2 bases from J, leaving 16 bases between. DNA of the CDR3: TGTGCCAGCAGCTTACGCGTTCTTCAGTCACCCTACAATGAGCAGTTCTTC. Translation gives CASSLRVLQSPYNEQFF.

The CDR3 loop reads CASSTGLDYGYTF. The CDR3 DNA is TGTGCCAGCAGTACTGGGCTCGACTATGGCTACACCTTC. The rearrangement links TRBV6-1 to TRBJ1-2; D is ambiguous. This CDR3 is 13 amino acids long. Trimming took 5 bases from V and 3 from J, leaving 10 bases between them. Germline CDR1 reads MNHNS; CDR2 reads SASEGT.

The chain recombines TRBV29-1 with TRBJ2-1, with D possibly TRBD2 on 6 matching bases. The germline V gene encodes CDR1 SQVTM and CDR2 ANQGSEA. Trimming stripped 8 bases from V and 12 bases from J, with 23 bases between. There are 13 residues in the CDR3. Written as DNA, the CDR3 is TGCAGCATTGGGGGGACTCCGAGGGATGGGCAGTTCTTC. It encodes CSIGGTPRDGQFF.

In this sample, this clonotype turned up a few times. The chain links TRBV20-1 to TRBJ2-6; no firm D call. CDR1 and CDR2 (germline): DFQATT, SNEGSKA (reference sequence). The V and J ends lost 0 bases and 0 bases respectively, with 9 bases between them. CDR3 length: 16 amino acids. The CDR3 spells CSARELHSSGANVLTF. In DNA, the CDR3 is TGCAGTGCTAGAGAGCTGCATAGCTCTGGGGCCAACGTCCTGACTTTC.

This clonotype was counted only a few times. The V and J genes are TRBV29-1 and TRBJ2-3, with D hard to call. This CDR3 is 12 amino acids long. The V end lost 4 bases, the J end lost 5 bases, and 10 bases lay between the germline ends. Germline V gene lookup returns CDR1 SQVTM and CDR2 ANQGSEA. CDR3 sequence: CSVGIRLDTQYF. CDR3 nucleotide sequence: TGCAGCGTTGGTATCCGCCTAGATACGCAGTATTTT.

V is TRBV12-3 or TRBV12-4 and J is TRBJ1-5; D gene unclear. Trimming stripped 3 bases from V and 5 bases from J, with 11 bases between. This CDR3 spans 14 amino acids. The CDR3 DNA follows: TGTGCCAGCAGTTTCTTGAGTGTGGATCAGCCCCAGCATTTT. It yields the protein CASSFLSVDQPQHF.

V is TRBV29-1 and J is TRBJ2-2, with unresolved D. Trimming took 5 bases from V and 4 from J, leaving 8 bases between them. Germline assignment: CDR1 SQVTM and CDR2 ANQGSEA. This CDR3 spans 12 amino acids. The CDR3 loop is CSVRRPTGELFF. The CDR3 bases are TGCAGCGTTCGCCGGCCCACCGGGGAGCTGTTTTTT.

V is TRBV20-1 and J is TRBJ2-5, with 9 nucleotides matching TRBD1. The V segment lost 4 bases and the J segment 5 bases; nucleotides outside the gene matches: 5. Germline assignment: CDR1 DFQATT and CDR2 SNEGSKA (reference sequence). The CDR3 totals 13 residues. CDR3 amino acids: CSAKNRGRETQYF. The CDR3 DNA follows: TGCAGTGCTAAAAACAGGGGGCGCGAGACCCAGTACTTC.

The chain joins TRBV29-1 to TRBJ1-2; D might be TRBD1 (5 bases). V gave up 4 bases and J gave up 1 base, with 7 bases separating them. Germline V gene data show CDR1 as SQVTM and CDR2 as ANQGSEA. The CDR3 has 12 amino acids. This CDR3 reads CSVGDGNYGYTF. DNA of the CDR3: TGCAGCGTTGGGGACGGTAACTATGGCTACACCTTC. The variable domain in full, completed from reference TRBV29-1 and TRBJ1-2, reads SAVISQKPSRDICQRGTSLTIQCQVDSQVTMMFWYRQQPGQSLTLIATANQGSEATYESGFVIDKFPISRPNLTFSTLTVSNMSPEDSSIYLCSVGDGNYGYTFGSGTRLTVV.

The J gene is TRBJ2-7, the V gene TRBV6-5, with 8 bases identical to TRBD1. Germline V gives CDR1 MNHEY, CDR2 SVGAGI. This CDR3 has 14 residues. Trimming removed 2 bases from V and 3 bases from J; junction bases left unmatched: 3. Here the CDR3 DNA reads TGTGCCAGCAGTTACACGACAGGGGACTACGAGCAGTACTTC. Its translation is CASSYTTGDYEQYF.

This clonotype was counted between two and nine times. J is TRBJ1-2 and V is TRBV5-1; D call uncertain. The V end was cut by 7 bases, the J end by 6 bases, with 10 bases between. The CDR3 totals 11 residues. Germline V gives CDR1 SGHRS, CDR2 YFSETQ. The CDR3 sequence is CASGNRDGYTF. CDR3 DNA sequence: TGCGCCAGCGGCAACAGAGATGGCTACACCTTC.

This clonotype was seen more than once but under ten times. The rearrangement uses TRBV29-1 and TRBJ2-7, with 7 nucleotides matching TRBD2. V lost 4 bases and J lost 4; bases outside the gene matches: 10. This CDR3 comprises 14 residues. Per the germline V gene, CDR1 is SQVTM and CDR2 is ANQGSEA. CDR3 in amino acids: CSVAGVASGYEQYF. The CDR3, as DNA: TGCAGCGTTGCTGGAGTGGCTAGCGGTTACGAGCAGTACTTC.